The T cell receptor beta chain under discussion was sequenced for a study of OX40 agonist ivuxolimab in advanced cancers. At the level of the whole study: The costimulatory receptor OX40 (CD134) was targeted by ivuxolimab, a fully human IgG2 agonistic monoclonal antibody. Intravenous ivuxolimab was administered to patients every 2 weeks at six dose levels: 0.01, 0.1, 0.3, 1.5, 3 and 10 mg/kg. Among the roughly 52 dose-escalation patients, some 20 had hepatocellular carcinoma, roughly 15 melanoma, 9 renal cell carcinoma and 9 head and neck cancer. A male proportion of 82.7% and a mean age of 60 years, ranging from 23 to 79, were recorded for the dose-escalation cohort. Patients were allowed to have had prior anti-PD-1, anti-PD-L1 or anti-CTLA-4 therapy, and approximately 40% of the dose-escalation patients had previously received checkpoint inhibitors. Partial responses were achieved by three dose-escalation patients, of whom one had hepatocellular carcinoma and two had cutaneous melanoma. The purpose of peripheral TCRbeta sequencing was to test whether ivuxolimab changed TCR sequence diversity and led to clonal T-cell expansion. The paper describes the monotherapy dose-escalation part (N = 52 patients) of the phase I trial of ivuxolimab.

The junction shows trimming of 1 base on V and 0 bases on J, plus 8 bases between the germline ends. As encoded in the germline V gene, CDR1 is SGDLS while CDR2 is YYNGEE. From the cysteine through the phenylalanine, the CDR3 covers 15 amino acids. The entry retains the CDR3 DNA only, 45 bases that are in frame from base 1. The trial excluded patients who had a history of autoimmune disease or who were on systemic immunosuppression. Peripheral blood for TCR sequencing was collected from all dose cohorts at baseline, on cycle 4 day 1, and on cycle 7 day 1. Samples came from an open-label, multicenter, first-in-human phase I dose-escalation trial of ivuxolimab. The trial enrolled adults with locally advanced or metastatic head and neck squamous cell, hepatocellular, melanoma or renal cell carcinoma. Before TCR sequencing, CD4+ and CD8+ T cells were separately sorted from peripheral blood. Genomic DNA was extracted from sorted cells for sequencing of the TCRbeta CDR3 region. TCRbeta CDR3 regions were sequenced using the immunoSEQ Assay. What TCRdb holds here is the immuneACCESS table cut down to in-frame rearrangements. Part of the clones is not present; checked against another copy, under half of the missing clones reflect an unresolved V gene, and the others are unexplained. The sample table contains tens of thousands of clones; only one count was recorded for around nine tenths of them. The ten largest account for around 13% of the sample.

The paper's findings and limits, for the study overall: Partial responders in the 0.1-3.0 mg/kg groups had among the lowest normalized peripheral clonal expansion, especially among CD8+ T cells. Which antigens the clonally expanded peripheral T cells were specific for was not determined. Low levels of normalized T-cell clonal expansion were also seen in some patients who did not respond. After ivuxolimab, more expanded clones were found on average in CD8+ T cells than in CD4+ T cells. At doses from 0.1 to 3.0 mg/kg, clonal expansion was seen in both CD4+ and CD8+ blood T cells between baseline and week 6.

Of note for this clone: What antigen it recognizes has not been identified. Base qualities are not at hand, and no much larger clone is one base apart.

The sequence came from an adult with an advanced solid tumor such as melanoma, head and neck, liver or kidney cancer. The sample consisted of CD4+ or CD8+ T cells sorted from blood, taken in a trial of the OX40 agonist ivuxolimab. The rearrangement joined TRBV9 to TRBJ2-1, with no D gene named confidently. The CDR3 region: CASSVFLSSYNEQFF. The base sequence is TGTGCCAGCAGCGTATTTCTTAGCTCCTACAATGAGCAGTTCTTC. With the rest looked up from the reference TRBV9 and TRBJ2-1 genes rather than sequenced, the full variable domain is DSGVTQTPKHLITATGQRVTLRCSPRSGDLSVYWYQQSLDQGLQFLIQYYNGEERAKGNILERFSAQQFPDLHSELNLSSLELGDSALYFCASSVFLSSYNEQFFGPGTRLTVL.